This T cell receptor (beta chain) was documented in a study of T cell responses to AZD1222 COVID-19 vaccine. Overall study findings and caveats: A mostly white British donor set with more females was recruited, and clonal diversity was possibly underestimated.

Some clones are missing from TCRdb's copy, which holds only in-frame ones; the method was immunoSEQ multiplex PCR. The sample includes under 150,000 clones, about 93% seen only once; the top ten take 5.1%. Germline values: CDR1 MNHEY, CDR2 SMNVEV (reference sequence). Trimming removed 5 bases from V and 6 bases from J, with 17 bases in between. The CDR3 loop spans 14 amino acids. As to this clone: The antigen is unknown.

The genes are TRBV27 and TRBJ2-7, with a weak D call TRBD1 (5 bases). The sequencing here drew on peripheral blood, taken on day 0 of AZD1222 vaccination. The receptor was derived from an adult in good health. The CDR3 reads CASSPQAGISEQYF. CDR3 bases: TGTGCCAGCAGTCCCCAGGCAGGGATATCCGAGCAGTACTTC.